What follows describes a single TCR beta chain. Method: immunoSEQ multiplex PCR; TCRdb's copy keeps in-frame clones and lacks some. Of around 290,000 clones listed, roughly 90% are singletons. The data derive from a study of blood T cell repertoires in COVID-19. CDR1 and CDR2 (germline): SGHTA, FQGNSA. This CDR3 comprises 17 residues. The junction had 12 bases not matched to a gene; V was cut back by 5 bases and J by 2 bases. The clonotype comes from a woman under 40 who had recovered from COVID-19. Sequencing was done on a sample of PBMCs or T cells enriched from blood (not recorded which). The rearrangement uses TRBV7-2 and TRBJ2-3; 8 bases agree with TRBD2. The CDR3 protein is CASSTPGLVAFTDTQYF. CDR3 bases: TGTGCCAGCAGCACTCCGGGACTAGTGGCCTTCACAGATACGCAGTATTTT.